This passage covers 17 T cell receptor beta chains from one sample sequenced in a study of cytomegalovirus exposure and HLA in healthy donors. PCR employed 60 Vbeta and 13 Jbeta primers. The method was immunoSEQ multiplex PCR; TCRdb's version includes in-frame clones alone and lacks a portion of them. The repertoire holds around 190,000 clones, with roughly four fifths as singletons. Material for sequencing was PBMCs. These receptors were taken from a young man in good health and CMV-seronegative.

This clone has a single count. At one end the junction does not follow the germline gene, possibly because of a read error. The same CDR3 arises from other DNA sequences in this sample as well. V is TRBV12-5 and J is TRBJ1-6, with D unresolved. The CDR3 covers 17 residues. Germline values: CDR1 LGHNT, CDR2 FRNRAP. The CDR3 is CASGLVEGSSYNSPLHF. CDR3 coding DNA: TGTGCTAGCGGTTTGGTTGAGGGTAGCTCCTATAATTCACCCCTCCACTTT.

In DNA, the CDR3 is TGTGCCAGCACCCGGACAGGGGTTGGTGAGACCCAGTACTTC. Its protein product is CASTRTGVGETQYF. The rearrangement joins TRBV6-5 to TRBJ2-5; 9 nucleotides align to TRBD1. V was pared by 7 bases and J by 5 bases, with 8 bases of the junction left unmatched. The CDR3 spans 14 residues. Germline loops: CDR1 MNHEY, CDR2 SVGAGI.

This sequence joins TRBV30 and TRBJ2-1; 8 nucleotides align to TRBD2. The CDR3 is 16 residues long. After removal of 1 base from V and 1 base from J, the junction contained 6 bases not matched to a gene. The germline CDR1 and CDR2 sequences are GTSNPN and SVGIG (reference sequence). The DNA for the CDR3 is TGTGCCTGGAGTGGGGGAGCGGGAGCATCCTACAATGAGCAGTTCTTC. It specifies CAWSGGAGASYNEQFF. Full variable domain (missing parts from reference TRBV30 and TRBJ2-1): SQTIHQWPATLVQPVGSPLSLECTVEGTSNPNLYWYRQAAGRGLQLLFYSVGIGQISSEVPQNLSASRPQDRQFILSSKKLLLSDSGFYLCAWSGGAGASYNEQFFGPGTRLTVL.

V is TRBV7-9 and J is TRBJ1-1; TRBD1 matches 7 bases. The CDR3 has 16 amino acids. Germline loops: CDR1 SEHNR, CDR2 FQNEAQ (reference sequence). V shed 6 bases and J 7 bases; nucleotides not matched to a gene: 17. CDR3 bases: TGTGCCAGCAGTATAACCTCGGGACAGACGAACTTTGAAGCTTTCTTT. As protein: CASSITSGQTNFEAFF.

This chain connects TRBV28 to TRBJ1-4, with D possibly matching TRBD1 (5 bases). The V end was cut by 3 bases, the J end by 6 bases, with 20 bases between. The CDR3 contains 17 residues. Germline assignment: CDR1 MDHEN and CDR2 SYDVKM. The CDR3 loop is CASSLTGTLKRDEKLFF. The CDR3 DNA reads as TGTGCCAGCAGTTTGACCGGGACCCTCAAGCGGGATGAAAAACTGTTTTTT.

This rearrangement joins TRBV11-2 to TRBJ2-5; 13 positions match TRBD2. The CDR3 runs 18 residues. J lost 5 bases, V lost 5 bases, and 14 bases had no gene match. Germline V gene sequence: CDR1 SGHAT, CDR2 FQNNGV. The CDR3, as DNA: TGTGCCAGCAGCCCCCGGACTAGCGGGAGCTTGACTCTTGAGACCCAGTACTTC. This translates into CASSPRTSGSLTLETQYF. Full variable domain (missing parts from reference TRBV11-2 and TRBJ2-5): EAGVAQSPRYKIIEKRQSVAFWCNPISGHATLYWYQQILGQGPKLLIQFQNNGVVDDSQLPKDRFSAERLKGVDSTLKIQPAKLEDSAVYLCASSPRTSGSLTLETQYFGPGTRLLVL.

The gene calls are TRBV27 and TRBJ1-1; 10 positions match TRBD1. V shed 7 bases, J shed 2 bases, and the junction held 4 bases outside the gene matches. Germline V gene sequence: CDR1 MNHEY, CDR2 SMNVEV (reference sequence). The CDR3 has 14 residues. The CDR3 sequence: CASTRDRGNTEAFF. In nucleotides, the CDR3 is TGTGCCAGCACTAGGGACAGGGGTAACACTGAAGCTTTCTTT.

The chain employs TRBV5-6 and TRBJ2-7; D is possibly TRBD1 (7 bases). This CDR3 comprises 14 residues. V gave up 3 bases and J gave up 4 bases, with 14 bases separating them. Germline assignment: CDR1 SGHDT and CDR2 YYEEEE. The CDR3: CASSSQGGGYEQYF. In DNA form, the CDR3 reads TGTGCCAGCAGCTCTCAGGGGGGAGGATACGAGCAGTACTTC.

DNA of the CDR3: TGTGCCAGCAGCTTAGGGCTAGCGGGAGGTATTGTCACAGATACGCAGTATTTT. It yields the protein CASSLGLAGGIVTDTQYF. The chain is built from TRBV7-2 and TRBJ2-3; 11 nucleotides match TRBD2. The junction had 8 bases not matched to a gene; V was cut back by 1 base and J by 2 bases. Germline CDR1 reads SGHTA; CDR2 reads FQGNSA. This CDR3 has 18 amino acids.

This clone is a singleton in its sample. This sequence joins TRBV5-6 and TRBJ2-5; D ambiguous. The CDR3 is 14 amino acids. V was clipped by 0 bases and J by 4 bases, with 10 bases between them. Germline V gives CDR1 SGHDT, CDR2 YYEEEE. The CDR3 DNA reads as TGTGCCAGCAGCTTGGGGGCAGGTAGAGAGACCCAGTACTTC. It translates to CASSLGAGRETQYF.

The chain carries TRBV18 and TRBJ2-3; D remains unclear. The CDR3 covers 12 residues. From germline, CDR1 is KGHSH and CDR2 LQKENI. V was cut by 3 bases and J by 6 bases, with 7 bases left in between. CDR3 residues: CASSPTADTQYF. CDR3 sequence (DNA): TGTGCCAGCTCACCCACCGCGGATACGCAGTATTTT.

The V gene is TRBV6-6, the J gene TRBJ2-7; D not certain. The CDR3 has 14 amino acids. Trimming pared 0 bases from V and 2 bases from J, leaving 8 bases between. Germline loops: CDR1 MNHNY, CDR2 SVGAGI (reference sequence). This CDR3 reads CASSYSRTAYEQYF. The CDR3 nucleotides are TGTGCCAGCAGTTACTCGAGAACAGCCTACGAGCAGTACTTC.

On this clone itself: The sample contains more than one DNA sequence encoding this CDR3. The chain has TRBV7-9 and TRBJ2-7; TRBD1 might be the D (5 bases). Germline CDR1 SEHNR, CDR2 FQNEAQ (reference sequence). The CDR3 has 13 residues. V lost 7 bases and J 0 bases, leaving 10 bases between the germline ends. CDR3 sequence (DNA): TGTGCCAGCATCCCGGACACCTCCTACGAGCAGTACTTC. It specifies CASIPDTSYEQYF.

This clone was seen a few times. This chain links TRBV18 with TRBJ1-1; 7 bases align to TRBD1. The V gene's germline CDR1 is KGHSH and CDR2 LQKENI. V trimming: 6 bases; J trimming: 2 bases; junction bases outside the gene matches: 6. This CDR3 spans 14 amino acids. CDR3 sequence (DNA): TGTGCCAGCTCCGTTAGGGACAGCAACACTGAAGCTTTCTTT. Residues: CASSVRDSNTEAFF.

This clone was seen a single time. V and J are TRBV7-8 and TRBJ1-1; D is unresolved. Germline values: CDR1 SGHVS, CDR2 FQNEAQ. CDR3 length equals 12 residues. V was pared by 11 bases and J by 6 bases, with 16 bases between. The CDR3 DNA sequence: TGTGCCGCCACAGATAGTTATTCTGAAGCTTTCTTT. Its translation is CAATDSYSEAFF.

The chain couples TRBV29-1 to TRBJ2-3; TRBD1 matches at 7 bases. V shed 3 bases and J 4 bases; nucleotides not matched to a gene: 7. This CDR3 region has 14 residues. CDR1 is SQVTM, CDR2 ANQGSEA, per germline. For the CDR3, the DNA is TGCAGCGTTGAGGGACAGAGATTTCCAGATACGCAGTATTTT. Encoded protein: CSVEGQRFPDTQYF.

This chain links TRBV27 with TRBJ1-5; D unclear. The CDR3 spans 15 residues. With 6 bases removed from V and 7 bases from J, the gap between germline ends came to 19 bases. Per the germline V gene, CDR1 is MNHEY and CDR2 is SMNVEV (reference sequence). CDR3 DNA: TGTGCCAGCAGCACCCGGGAACCGGTCAGCCAGCCCCAGCATTTT. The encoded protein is CASSTREPVSQPQHF.